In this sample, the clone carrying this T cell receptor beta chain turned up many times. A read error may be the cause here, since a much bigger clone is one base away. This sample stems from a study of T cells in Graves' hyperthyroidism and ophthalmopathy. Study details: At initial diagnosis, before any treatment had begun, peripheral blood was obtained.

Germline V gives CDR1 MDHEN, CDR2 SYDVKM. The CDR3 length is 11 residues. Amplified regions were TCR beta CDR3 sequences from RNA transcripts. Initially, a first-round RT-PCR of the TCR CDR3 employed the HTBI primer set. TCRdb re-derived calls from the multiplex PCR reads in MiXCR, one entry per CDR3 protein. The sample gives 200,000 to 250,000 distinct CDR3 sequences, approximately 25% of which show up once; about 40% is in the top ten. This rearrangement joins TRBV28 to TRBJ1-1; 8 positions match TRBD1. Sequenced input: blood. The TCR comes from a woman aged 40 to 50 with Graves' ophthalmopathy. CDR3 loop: CASSPSTGVIF. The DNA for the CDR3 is TGTGCCAGCAGTCCGTCGACAGGGGTGATCTTT.